The sample holds a few counts of the clone carrying this T cell receptor beta chain. TCRdb processed the 5' RACE reads anew with MiXCR; each CDR3 protein has one entry. The data show just over 95,000 distinct CDR3 sequences, with more than 9.5% seen just once and 4.7% held by the top ten. This sample stems from a study of early T cells in non-severe SARS-CoV-2 infection. This CDR3 spans 15 amino acids. This receptor was identified in an adult who was a healthcare worker with PCR-confirmed SARS-CoV-2 infection or an uninfected control (not recorded which). The source was whole blood, collected at baseline. V usage is TRBV1 and J usage is TRBJ1-1; the table's D call, TRBD1, has no DNA check behind it. TRBV1 corresponds to a pseudogene. CDR3 in DNA: TGCACCAGCAGCCCGAACAGGGGGGAGAGCACTGAAGCTTTCTTT. It is translated as CTSSPNRGESTEAFF.